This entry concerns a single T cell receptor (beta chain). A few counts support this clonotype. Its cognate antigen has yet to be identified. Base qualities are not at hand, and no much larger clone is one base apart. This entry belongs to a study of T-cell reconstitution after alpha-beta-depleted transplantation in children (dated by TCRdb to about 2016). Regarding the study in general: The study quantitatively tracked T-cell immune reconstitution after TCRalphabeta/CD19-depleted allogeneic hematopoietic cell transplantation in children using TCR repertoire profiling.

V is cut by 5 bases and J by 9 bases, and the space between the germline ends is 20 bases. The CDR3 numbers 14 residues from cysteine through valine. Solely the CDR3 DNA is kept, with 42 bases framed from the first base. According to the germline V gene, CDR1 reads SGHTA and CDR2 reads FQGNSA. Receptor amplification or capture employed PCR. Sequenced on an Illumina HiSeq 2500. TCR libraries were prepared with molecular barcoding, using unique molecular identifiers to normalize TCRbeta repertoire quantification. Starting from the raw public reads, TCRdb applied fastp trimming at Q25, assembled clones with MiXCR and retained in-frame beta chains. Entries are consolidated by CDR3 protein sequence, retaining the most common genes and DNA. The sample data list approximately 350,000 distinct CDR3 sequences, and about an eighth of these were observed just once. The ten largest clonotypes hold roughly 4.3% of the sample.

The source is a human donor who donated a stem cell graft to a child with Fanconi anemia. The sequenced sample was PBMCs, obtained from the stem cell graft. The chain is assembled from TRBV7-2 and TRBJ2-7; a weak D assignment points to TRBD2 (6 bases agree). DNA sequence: TGTGCCAGCAGCCCCGTCGGTGGGCTGGGAGGGCAGTACGTC. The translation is CASSPVGGLGGQYV.